Sequencing of this TCR beta chain was carried out in a study of long-term antiretroviral therapy in people with HIV. General study points: Whereas controls had wider CDR3 length ranges, HIV repertoires had narrower ones. Clones expanded before ART dominated the repertoire at all time points. The study found that diversity rose after ART but stayed below transplant donor controls.

The CDR3 runs 11 residues. The germline CDR1 and CDR2 sequences are SGDLS and YYNGEE. Trimming pared 7 bases from V and 4 bases from J, leaving 8 bases between. Note on this clone: The antigen remains unidentified.

An immunoSEQ assay, version v3.0, was performed at survey level. Target depth was roughly 35,000-55,000 T-cell genomes per sample. This table comes from immunoSEQ multiplex PCR, and its TCRdb copy is limited to in-frame clones, with some not included. Counted here are 15,000 to 20,000 clones, around 84% occurring once; the ten biggest clones make up roughly 15%. The sequence derives from a woman aged 45 to 65 with HIV. The chain couples TRBV9 to TRBJ1-1; a weak D match, TRBD1 (5 bases). This specimen consisted of unsorted PBMCs, obtained 0.3 years after starting antiretroviral therapy. As DNA, the CDR3 is TGTGCCAGCGGGACCTCCACTGAAGCTTTCTTT. It is translated as CASGTSTEAFF.